This T cell receptor beta chain was observed in a study of T cell responses to AZD1222 COVID-19 vaccine. This table comes from immunoSEQ multiplex PCR, and its TCRdb copy is limited to in-frame clones, with some not included. Seen here are 120,000 to 150,000 clones, about 92% observed once, and the top ten hold about 1.8%. Whole-study results and caveats: Only a handful of AZD1222 recipients, several in all, had baseline seropositivity. Clonal diversity was possibly underestimated, and the donors were mostly white British, with more females. Sampling captured repertoires only after the peak T cell response.

A remark on this clone: As yet, its antigen is unknown.

The V and J ends lost 4 bases and 8 bases respectively, with 13 bases between them. From germline, CDR1 is SGDLS and CDR2 YYNGEE. CDR3 length: 13 amino acids. The clonotype was recovered from an adult who received the AZD1222 COVID-19 vaccine. Sequencing used peripheral blood, obtained 28 days after the second AZD1222 dose. The chain has TRBV9 and TRBJ2-4; D gene unclear. CDR3 sequence (DNA): TGTGCCAGCAGCCTCATTATTGGGGACATTCAGTACTTC. This codes for CASSLIIGDIQYF.